This T cell receptor (beta chain) was obtained from a study of blood T cell repertoires in COVID-19. Study-wide background: PBMCs, B-cell-depleted T cells, or T cells provided the cDNA or gDNA that made up the material.

Per the germline V gene, CDR1 is MDHEN and CDR2 is SYDVKM. After removal of 2 bases from V and 5 bases from J, the junction contained 7 bases not matched to a gene. This CDR3 region has 15 residues. The repertoire was sequenced with immunoSEQ multiplex PCR; TCRdb's copy has only in-frame clones and lacks some. The sample has roughly 110,000 clones; 70% to 90% are singletons. The clonotype originates from a man aged 35 to 55 with active or convalescent COVID-19. The chain couples TRBV28 to TRBJ2-5; 8 bases are shared with TRBD1. Sequencing was done on a sample of peripheral blood. In nucleotides, the CDR3 is TGTGCCAGCAGTTTACCGACAGGGGCGAAGGAGACCCAGTACTTC. Its protein product is CASSLPTGAKETQYF.